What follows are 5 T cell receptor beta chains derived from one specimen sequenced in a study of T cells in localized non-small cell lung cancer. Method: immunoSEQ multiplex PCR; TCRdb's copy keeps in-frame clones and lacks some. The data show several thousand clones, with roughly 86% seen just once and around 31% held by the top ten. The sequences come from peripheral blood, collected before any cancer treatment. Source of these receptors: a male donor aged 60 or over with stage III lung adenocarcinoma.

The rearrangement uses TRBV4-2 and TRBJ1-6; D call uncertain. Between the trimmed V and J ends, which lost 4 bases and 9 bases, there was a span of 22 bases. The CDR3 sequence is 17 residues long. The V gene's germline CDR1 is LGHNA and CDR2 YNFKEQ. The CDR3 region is CASSPNGEGPQISPLHF. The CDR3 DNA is TGTGCCAGCAGCCCGAACGGGGAGGGCCCGCAAATTTCACCCCTCCACTTT.

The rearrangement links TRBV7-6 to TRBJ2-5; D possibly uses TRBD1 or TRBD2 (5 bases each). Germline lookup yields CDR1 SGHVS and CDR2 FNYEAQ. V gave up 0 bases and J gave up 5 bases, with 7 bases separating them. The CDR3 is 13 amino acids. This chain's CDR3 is CASSLAGRETQYF. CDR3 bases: TGTGCCAGCAGCTTAGCGGGACGGGAGACCCAGTACTTC.

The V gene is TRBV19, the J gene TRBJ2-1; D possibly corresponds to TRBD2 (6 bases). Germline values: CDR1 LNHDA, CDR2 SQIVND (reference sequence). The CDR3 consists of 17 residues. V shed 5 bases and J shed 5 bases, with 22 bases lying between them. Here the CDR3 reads CASSAYIGTGSNNEQFF. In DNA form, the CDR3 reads TGTGCCAGTAGTGCGTATATCGGGACCGGGAGTAACAATGAGCAGTTCTTC. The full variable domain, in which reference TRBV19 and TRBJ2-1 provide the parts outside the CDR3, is DGGITQSPKYLFRKEGQNVTLSCEQNLNHDAMYWYRQDPGQGLRLIYYSQIVNDFQKGDIAEGYSVSREKKESFPLTVTSAQKNPTAFYLCASSAYIGTGSNNEQFFGPGTRLTVL.

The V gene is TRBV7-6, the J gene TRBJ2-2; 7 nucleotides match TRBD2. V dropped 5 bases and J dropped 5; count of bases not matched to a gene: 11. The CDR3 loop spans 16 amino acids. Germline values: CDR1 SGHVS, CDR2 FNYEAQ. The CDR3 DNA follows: TGTGCCAGCAGCCCCCGACTAGCCGGGGGTACCGGGGAGCTGTTTTTT. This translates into CASSPRLAGGTGELFF.

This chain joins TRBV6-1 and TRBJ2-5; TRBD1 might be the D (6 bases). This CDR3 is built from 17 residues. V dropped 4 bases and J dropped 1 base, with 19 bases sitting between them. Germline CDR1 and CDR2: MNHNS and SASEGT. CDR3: CASSVGQRGAFQETQYF. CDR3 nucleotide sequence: TGTGCCAGCAGTGTCGGACAGCGTGGGGCCTTCCAAGAGACCCAGTACTTC.